This T cell receptor (beta chain) was captured by sequencing in a study of blood T cell repertoires in COVID-19. V lost 3 bases to trimming and J lost 7 bases, with 9 bases between them. Germline loops: CDR1 LNHDA, CDR2 SQIVND (reference sequence). This CDR3 has 13 residues. In terms of age and location, participants ranged from roughly 18 to 95 years and lived in approximately 24 US areas. Clones were sequenced by immunoSEQ multiplex PCR, and TCRdb holds only the in-frame ones, with some missing. The sample holds some 300,000 clones, nearly 90% seen once. The TCR sequence derives from a woman aged 45-60 years who had been exposed to COVID-19. Sequencing used PBMCs or T cells enriched from blood (not recorded which). The chain has TRBV19 and TRBJ2-2; no firm D call. Written as DNA, the CDR3 is TGTGCCAGTAGTATTCCGTACATCGGGGAGCTGTTTTTT. Translating gives CASSIPYIGELFF.